This paragraph covers one T cell receptor beta chain sequence. The target antigen is unknown. This specimen belongs to a study of cytomegalovirus exposure and HLA in healthy donors. Study-level findings and limits: Analysis was carried out at a later point, and it linked a missense DCLRE1C variant to TCR beta V- and J-gene trimming. In presence/absence analyses, roughly uniform sequencing depth across donors was assumed. It was 150 or so TCR beta chains that were listed as cytomegalovirus-associated. In a later analysis, common viral pathogens appeared linked to several of the most significant clusters.

The CDR3 sequence is 13 residues long. In germline, CDR1 is WSHSY, CDR2 SAAADI. Trimming shortened V by 11 bases and J by 3 bases, and 16 bases separated the two germline ends. PCR employed 60 Vbeta and 13 Jbeta primers. The data were produced by immunoSEQ multiplex PCR, yet TCRdb's version contains in-frame clones alone and is incomplete. The repertoire holds about 200,000 clones, roughly 80% seen once, with roughly 1.6% in the top ten. The rearrangement links TRBV10-2 to TRBJ1-1; TRBD1 might be the D (6 bases). Sequencing used PBMCs. The clonotype comes from a woman aged 18-29 years in good health and CMV-seronegative. The CDR3 here is CAASQWTDTEAFF. CDR3 sequence (DNA): TGCGCCGCCTCCCAATGGACAGACACTGAAGCTTTCTTT.